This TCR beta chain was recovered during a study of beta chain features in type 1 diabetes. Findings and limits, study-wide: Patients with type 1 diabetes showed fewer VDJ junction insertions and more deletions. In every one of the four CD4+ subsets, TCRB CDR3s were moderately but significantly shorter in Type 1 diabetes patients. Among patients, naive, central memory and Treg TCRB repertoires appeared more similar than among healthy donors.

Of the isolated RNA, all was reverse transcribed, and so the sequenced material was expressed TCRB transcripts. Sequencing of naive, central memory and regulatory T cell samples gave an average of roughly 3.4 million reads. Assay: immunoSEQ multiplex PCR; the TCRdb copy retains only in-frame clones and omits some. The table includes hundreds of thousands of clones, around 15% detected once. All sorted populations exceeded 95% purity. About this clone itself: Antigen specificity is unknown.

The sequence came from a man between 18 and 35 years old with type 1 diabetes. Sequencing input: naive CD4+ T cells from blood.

CDR3 protein: CASSIDSGTSGGTQYF. CDR3 DNA sequence: TGTGCCAGCAGCATAGACTCCGGGACTAGCGGGGGCACGCAGTATTTT. This chain uses TRBV7-9 with TRBJ2-3; TRBD2 agrees at 14 bases. Germline V CDR1 and CDR2: SEHNR, FQNEAQ (reference sequence). The CDR3 totals 16 residues. V trimming: 5 bases; J trimming: 9 bases; junction bases outside the gene matches: 10.